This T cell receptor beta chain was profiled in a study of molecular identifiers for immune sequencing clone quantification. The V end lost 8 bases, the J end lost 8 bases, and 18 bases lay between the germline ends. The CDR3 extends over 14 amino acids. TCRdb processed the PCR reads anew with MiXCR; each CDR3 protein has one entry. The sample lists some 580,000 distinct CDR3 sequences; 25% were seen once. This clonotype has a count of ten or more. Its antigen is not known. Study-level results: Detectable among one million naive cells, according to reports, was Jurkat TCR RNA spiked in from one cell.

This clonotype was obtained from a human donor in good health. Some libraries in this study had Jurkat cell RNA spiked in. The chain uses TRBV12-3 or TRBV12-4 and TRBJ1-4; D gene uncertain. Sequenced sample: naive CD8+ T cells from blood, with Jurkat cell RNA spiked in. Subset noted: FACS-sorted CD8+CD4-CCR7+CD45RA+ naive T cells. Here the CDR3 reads CASLEDLSREKLFF. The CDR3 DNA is TGTGCCAGCTTGGAGGACCTCTCGCGGGAAAAACTGTTTTTT.